The source of this T cell receptor beta chain is a study of control samples from healthy donors and cancer patients. This CDR3 has 11 amino acids. CDR1 is MDHEN and CDR2 is SYDVKM in the germline V gene. V lost 7 bases, J lost 4 bases, and 7 bases lay in between. TCRdb's table, derived via immunoSEQ multiplex PCR, lists solely in-frame clones and lacks some. In the table there are 85,000 to 95,000 clones, approximately 91% of which are singletons. The source material was blood. The clonotype originates from a woman between 25 and 40 years old in good health. The chain carries TRBV28 and TRBJ1-1; no firm D call. CDR3 in amino acids: CASKKGTEAFF. Written as DNA, the CDR3 is TGTGCCAGCAAAAAAGGCACTGAAGCTTTCTTT.